This T cell receptor beta chain was sequenced in a study of blood T cell repertoires in COVID-19. Study-level background: Both acute and convalescent COVID-19 samples were obtained from the United States, Italy and Spain. T cells, B-cell-depleted T cells, or PBMCs provided the cDNA or gDNA that served as material.

Authors' analysis steps: For nucleated cells, counts were estimated from reference gene primer amplification. Sequencing was performed with immunoSEQ multiplex PCR; in TCRdb, only in-frame clones are kept and a portion is missing. V and J calls and clone size follow that table, whereas D and trimming were derived from the DNA. The table has around 100,000 clones, approximately 86% seen once. Looked up from germline, CDR1 is SGHTA and CDR2 is FQGTGA. The CDR3 length is 15 residues. Germline trimming cut 5 bases from V and 5 bases from J; bases unmatched to any gene: 8. This receptor was identified in a human donor in a cohort sampled during active COVID-19. Sequenced sample: peripheral blood. The rearrangement links TRBV7-3 to TRBJ2-7; 11 bases are shared with TRBD2. In nucleotides, the CDR3 is TGTGCCAGCAGCCCGGTAGCGGGGGGGCCCCACGAGCAGTACTTC. As protein: CASSPVAGGPHEQYF.